This T cell receptor beta chain emerged from a study of blood T cell repertoires in COVID-19. Germline V gene sequence: CDR1 LNHDA, CDR2 SQIVND (reference sequence). The CDR3 totals 14 residues. Unmatched junction bases numbered 5, after V lost 7 bases and J lost 0 bases. Repertoires were generated with immunoSEQ multiplex PCR, while TCRdb's copy carries only in-frame clones and drops some. The sample yields 200,000 to 250,000 clones, 84% seen once. The chain uses TRBV19 and TRBJ2-5; TRBD1 aligns across 7 bases. This clonotype was sampled from a woman in her thirties or forties who had recovered from COVID-19. Material: PBMCs or T cells enriched from blood (not recorded which). The CDR3 coding sequence is TGTGCCAGTAATCAGACAGGGAACCAAGAGACCCAGTACTTC. Translated, it gives CASNQTGNQETQYF.